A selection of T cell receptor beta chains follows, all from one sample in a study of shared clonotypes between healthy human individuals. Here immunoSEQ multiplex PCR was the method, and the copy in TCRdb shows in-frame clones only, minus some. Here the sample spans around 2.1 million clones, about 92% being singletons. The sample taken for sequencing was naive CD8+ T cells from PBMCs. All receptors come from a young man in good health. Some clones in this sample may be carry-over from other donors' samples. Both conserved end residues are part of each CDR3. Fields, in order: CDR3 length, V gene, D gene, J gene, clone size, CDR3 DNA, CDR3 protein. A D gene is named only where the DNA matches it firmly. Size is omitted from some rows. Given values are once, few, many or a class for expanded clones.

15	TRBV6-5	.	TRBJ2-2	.	TGTGCCAGCAGTTACTCACAGCCCGGCACCGGGGAGCTGTTTTTT	CASSYSQPGTGELFF
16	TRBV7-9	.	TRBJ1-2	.	TGTGCCAGCAGCCAAGCCGGGACCCCGGCCAACTATGGCTACACCTTC	CASSQAGTPANYGYTF
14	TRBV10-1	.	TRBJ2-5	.	TGCGCCAGCAGTGAGGCGGGTCCGGGAGAGACCCAGTACTTC	CASSEAGPGETQYF
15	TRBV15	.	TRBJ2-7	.	TGTGCCACCAGCAATGGACGGTCCCTTCCCAACGAGCAGTACTTC	CATSNGRSLPNEQYF
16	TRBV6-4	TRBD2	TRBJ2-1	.	TGTGCCAGCAGTGAAATTAGCGGGAGGGCCGAGAATGAGCAGTTCTTC	CASSEISGRAENEQFF
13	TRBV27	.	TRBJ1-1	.	TGTGCCAGCAGTTTCTTTGTGAACACTGAAGCTTTCTTT	CASSFFVNTEAFF
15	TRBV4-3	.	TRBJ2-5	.	TGCGCCAGCAGCCAAGGCGCAGGTCATCAAGAGACCCAGTACTTC	CASSQGAGHQETQYF
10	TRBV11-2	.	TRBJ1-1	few	TGTGCCAGCAGCCTATTTGAAGCTTTCTTT	CASSLFEAFF
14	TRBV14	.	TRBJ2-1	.	TGTGCCAGCAGCCAAGATTTGGGTAGGAATGAGCAGTTCTTC	CASSQDLGRNEQFF
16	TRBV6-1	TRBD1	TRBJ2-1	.	TGTGCCAGCAGTGAAGCCTGGGGACAGGGGGAGGATGAGCAGTTCTTC	CASSEAWGQGEDEQFF
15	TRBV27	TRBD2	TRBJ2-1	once	TGTGCCAGCAGTTCAGAGCGGGACGTGTACAATGAGCAGTTCTTC	CASSSERDVYNEQFF
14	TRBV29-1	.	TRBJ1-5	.	TGCAGCGTGTGGTCCGGGTATAGCAATCAGCCCCAGCATTTT	CSVWSGYSNQPQHF
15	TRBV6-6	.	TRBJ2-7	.	TGTGCCAGCAGTTATACATTAGGGACCACCTACGAGCAGTACTTC	CASSYTLGTTYEQYF
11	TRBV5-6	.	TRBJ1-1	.	TGTGCCAGCCGCGGAGGGACTGAAGCTTTCTTT	CASRGGTEAFF
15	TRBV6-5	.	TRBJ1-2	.	TGTGCCAGCACCACACCGGACGGGGGGGGGTATGGCTACACCTTC	CASTTPDGGGYGYTF
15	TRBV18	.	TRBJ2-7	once	TGTGCCAGCTCAGGACAGAGGGCCAGGGACTACGAGCAGTACTTC	CASSGQRARDYEQYF
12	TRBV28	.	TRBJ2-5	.	TGTGCCAGCGAGGGGGGCGGGGAGACCCAGTACTTC	CASEGGGETQYF
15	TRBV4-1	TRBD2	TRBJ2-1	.	TGCGCCAGCAGCCAAGACTCTAGCGGGTGGAATGAGCAGTTCTTC	CASSQDSSGWNEQFF
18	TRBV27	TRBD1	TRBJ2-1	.	TGTGCCAGCAGTTTCTCAGGGGGCCCCCCGAGCTCCTACAATGAGCAGTTCTTC	CASSFSGGPPSSYNEQFF
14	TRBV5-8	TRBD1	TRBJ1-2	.	TGTGCCAGCAGCCCGACGGGACAGGCCGGTGGCTACACCTTC	CASSPTGQAGGYTF
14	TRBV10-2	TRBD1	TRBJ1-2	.	TGCGCCAGCGGAGGGACAGGGGCCCCTCATGGCTACACCTTC	CASGGTGAPHGYTF
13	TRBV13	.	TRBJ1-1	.	TGTGCCAGCAGCCACGGAGGAGGGACTGAAGCTTTCTTT	CASSHGGGTEAFF
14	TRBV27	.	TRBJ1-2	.	TGTGCCAGCAGTTCTGCCTTGGGTGATCTTGGCTACACCTTC	CASSSALGDLGYTF
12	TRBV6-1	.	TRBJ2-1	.	TGTGCCAGCAGTGGAATCGGGGGCTTCCAGTTCTTC	CASSGIGGFQFF
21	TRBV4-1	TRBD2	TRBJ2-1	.	TGCGCCAGCAGCCAAGATAGGGCTAGCGGCCTGCTCTACAGCTCCTACAATGAGCAGTTCTTC	CASSQDRASGLLYSSYNEQFF
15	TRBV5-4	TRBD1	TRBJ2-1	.	TGTGCCAGCAGCTCCGGGACAGATGCTTACAATGAGCAGTTCTTC	CASSSGTDAYNEQFF
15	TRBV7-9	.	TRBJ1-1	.	TGTGCCAGCAGCCCCCCGCAGATCATGAACACTGAAGCTTTCTTT	CASSPPQIMNTEAFF
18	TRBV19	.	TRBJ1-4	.	TGTGCCAGTAGTATAGATGTCGGAGGAGAACGGCTCAATGAAAAACTGTTTTTT	CASSIDVGGERLNEKLFF
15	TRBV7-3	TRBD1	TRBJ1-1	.	TGTGCCAGCAGCCCTTATGGGACAGCGGCCACTGAAGCTTTCTTT	CASSPYGTAATEAFF
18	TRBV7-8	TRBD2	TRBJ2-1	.	TGTGCCAGCAGCTTAGTCCGGGGAGCGGGAGGATCCTACAATGAGCAGTTCTTC	CASSLVRGAGGSYNEQFF
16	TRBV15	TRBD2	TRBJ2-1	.	TGTGCCACCAGCCCCAGGACTAGCGGGATTTCAAATGAGCAGTTCTTC	CATSPRTSGISNEQFF
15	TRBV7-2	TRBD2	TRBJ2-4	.	TGTGCCAGCAGCAAACTTACCGGGACTAGTGAGCTTCAGTACTTC	CASSKLTGTSELQYF
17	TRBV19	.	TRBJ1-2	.	TGTGCCAGTAGTATCCGCCCCGAAGGGGGAGCTCCCTATGGCTACACCTTC	CASSIRPEGGAPYGYTF
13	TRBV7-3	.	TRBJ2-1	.	TGTGCCAGCAGCTTAGGCGGCAATGGTGAGCAGTTCTTC	CASSLGGNGEQFF
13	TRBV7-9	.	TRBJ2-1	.	TGTGCCAGCAGACCGAAAAGGATGAATGAGCAGTTCTTC	CASRPKRMNEQFF
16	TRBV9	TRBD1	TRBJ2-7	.	TGTGCCAGCAGCGTGGGTCCCGGGACAGAGTCCCACGAGCAGTACTTC	CASSVGPGTESHEQYF
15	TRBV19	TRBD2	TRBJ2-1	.	TGTGCCAGTAGTACCGCCGGGACTAGTGTCAATGAGCAGTTCTTC	CASSTAGTSVNEQFF
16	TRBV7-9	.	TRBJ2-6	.	TGTGCCAGCAGCGCGGCCGGGCCCTCTGGGGCCAACGTCCTGACTTTC	CASSAAGPSGANVLTF
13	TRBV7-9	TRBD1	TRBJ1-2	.	TGTGCCAGCAGTCAGGGGGCGAGGTATGGCTACACCTTC	CASSQGARYGYTF
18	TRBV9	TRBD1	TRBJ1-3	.	TGTGCCAGCAGCTCCTCCCGGACAGGGCAAAGATCTGGAAACACCATATATTTT	CASSSSRTGQRSGNTIYF
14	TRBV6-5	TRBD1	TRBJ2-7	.	TGTGCCACCATAGCCGGGACAGCCTCATTCGCGCAGTACTTC	CATIAGTASFAQYF
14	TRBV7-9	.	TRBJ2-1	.	TGTGCCAGCAGCTTAGTAGGCACCTACAATGAGCAGTTCTTC	CASSLVGTYNEQFF
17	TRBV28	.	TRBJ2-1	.	TGTGCCAGCAGCTACAAAGGCCCCTTCACCCTTAGCAATGAGCAGTTCTTC	CASSYKGPFTLSNEQFF
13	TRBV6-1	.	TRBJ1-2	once	TGTGCCAGCAGGGGGACGGATAACTATGGCTACACCTTC	CASRGTDNYGYTF
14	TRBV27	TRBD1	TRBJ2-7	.	TGTGCCAGCCGAGGGGACAGGGACTCCTACGAGCAGTACTTC	CASRGDRDSYEQYF
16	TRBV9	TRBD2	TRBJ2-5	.	TGTGCCAGCAGCGTAGGACTAGCGGGAGGCGGGGAGACCCAGTACTTC	CASSVGLAGGGETQYF
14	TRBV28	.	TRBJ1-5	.	TGTGCCAGCATTGGCGGCATTAGCAATCAGCCCCAGCATTTT	CASIGGISNQPQHF
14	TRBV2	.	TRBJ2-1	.	TGTGCCAGCAAGGCCGGGAGCTCCTACAATGAGCAGTTCTTC	CASKAGSSYNEQFF
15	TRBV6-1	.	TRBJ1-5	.	TGTGCCAGCGGTCGTTTGGCCGCAGTTAATCAGCCCCAGCATTTT	CASGRLAAVNQPQHF
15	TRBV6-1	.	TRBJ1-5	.	TGTGCCAGCAGTGAATGGGGGATGGGCAATCAGCCCCAGCATTTT	CASSEWGMGNQPQHF
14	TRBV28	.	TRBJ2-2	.	TGTGCCAGCAGTTCTGTCAGGGGTACCGGGGAGCTGTTTTTT	CASSSVRGTGELFF
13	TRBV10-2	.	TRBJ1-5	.	TGCGCCAGCAGTGAGACCAGGGGTCAGCCCCAGCATTTT	CASSETRGQPQHF
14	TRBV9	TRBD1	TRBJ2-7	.	TGTGCCAGCAGCGCCCGGGACAGGGTGTACGAGCAGTACTTC	CASSARDRVYEQYF
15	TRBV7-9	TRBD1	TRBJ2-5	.	TGTGCCAGCAGCTCACGGGACAGGGAGTTAGAGACCCAGTACTTC	CASSSRDRELETQYF
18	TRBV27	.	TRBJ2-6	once	TGTGCCAGCAGTTTTGGCCAGGGAAGGGGCTCTGGGGCCAACGTCCTGACTTTC	CASSFGQGRGSGANVLTF
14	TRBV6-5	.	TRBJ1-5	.	TGTGCCAGCAGTTCCCGACAGGGCAATCAGCCCCAGCATTTT	CASSSRQGNQPQHF
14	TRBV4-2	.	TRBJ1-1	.	TGTGCCAGCAGCCACAACAGGGTTGGCACTGAAGCTTTCTTT	CASSHNRVGTEAFF
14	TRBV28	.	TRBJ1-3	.	TGTGCCAGCAGTGGGCCTAACTCTGGAAACACCATATATTTT	CASSGPNSGNTIYF
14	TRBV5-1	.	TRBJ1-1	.	TGCGCCAGCAGCTTGGTTCTGGGGGCCGCTGAAGCTTTCTTT	CASSLVLGAAEAFF
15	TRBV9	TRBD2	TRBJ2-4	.	TGTGCCAGCAGCCTAGGAGGGACTAGTGGGAACATTCAGTACTTC	CASSLGGTSGNIQYF